The clone carrying this TCR beta chain was observed many times. This CDR3 contains 14 residues. V was cut by 4 bases and J by 5 bases, with 15 bases left in between. The data were obtained in a study of identical twins. In every case, the donor was a healthy Caucasian. Using its own MiXCR run on the 5' RACE reads, TCRdb lists one record per CDR3 protein. The table records more than 400,000 distinct CDR3 sequences, nearly 15% of them present only once. The same data also went into a second study, on yellow fever vaccine responses in identical twins.

This rearrangement joins TRBV12-3 or TRBV12-4 to TRBJ2-7; weak D call: TRBD1 (6 bases). The sequence was obtained from a woman younger than 30 in good health. Specimen: CD4+ T cells sorted from blood. CDR3 in DNA: TGTGCCAGCAGTTCGGGTCACAGGGACCACGAGCAGTACTTC. Protein sequence: CASSSGHRDHEQYF.